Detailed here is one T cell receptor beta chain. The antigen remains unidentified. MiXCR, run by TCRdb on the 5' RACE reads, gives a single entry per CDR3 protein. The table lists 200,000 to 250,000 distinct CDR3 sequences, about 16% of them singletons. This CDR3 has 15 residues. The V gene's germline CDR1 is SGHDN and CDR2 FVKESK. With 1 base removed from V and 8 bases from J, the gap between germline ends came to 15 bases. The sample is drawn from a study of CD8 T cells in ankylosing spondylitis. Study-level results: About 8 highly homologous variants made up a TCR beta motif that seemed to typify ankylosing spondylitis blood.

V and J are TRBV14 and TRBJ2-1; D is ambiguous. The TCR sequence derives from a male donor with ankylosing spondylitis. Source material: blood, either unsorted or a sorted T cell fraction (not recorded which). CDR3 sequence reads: CASSQGVGYGDEQFF. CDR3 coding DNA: TGTGCCAGCAGCCAAGGGGTGGGCTACGGAGATGAGCAGTTCTTC.